This T cell receptor (beta chain) was captured in a study of blood T cells in healthy people across ages. The second PCR ran roughly 6 to 11 cycles with a sample-barcoded 5' primer and J-beta primers. Each CDR3 protein is one row after TCRdb ran MiXCR on the 5' RACE reads. The sample shows approximately 880,000 distinct CDR3 sequences, around 46% of them seen only once. The germline gives CDR1 MNHEY, CDR2 SVGAGI. Trimming pared 3 bases from V and 6 bases from J, leaving 10 bases between. The CDR3 is 13 residues long. Sequenced: blood. The V call is TRBV6-5, the J call TRBJ2-3; no clear D. The origin of this receptor is a man under 40 in good health. The CDR3 region has the DNA TGTGCCAGCAGTTATGCCCCGCAGGATACGCAGTATTTT. Its translation is CASSYAPQDTQYF.